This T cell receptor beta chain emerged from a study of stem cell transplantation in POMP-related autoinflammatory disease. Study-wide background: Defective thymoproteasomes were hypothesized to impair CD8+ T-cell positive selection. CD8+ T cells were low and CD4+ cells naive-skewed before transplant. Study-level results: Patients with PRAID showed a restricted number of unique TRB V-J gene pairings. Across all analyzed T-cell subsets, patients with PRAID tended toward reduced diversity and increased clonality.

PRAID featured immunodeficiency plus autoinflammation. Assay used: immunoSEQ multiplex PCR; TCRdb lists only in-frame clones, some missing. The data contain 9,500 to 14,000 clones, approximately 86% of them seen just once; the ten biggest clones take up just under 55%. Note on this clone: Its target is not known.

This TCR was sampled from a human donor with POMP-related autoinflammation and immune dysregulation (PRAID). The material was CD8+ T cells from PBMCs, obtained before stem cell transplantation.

The CDR3 loop reads CASSRYTGMVGNEQFF. CDR3 bases: TGCGCCAGCAGCCGTTATACGGGTATGGTAGGCAATGAGCAGTTCTTC. The chain employs TRBV4-1 and TRBJ2-1; D not resolved. Trimming left V 4 bases short and J 6 bases short, with 19 bases between. The CDR3 has 16 residues. Germline lookup yields CDR1 MGHRA and CDR2 YSYEKL.